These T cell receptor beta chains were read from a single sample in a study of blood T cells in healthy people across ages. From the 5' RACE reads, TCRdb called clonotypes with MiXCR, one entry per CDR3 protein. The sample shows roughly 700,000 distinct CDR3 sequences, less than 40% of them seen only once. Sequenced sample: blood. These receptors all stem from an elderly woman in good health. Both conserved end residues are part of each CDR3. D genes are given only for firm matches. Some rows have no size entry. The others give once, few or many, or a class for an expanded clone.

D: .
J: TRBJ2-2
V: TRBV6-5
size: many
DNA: TGTGCCAGCAGTTACGGCGGGGAAGGGCCCGGCGGGGAGCTGTTTTTT
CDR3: CASSYGGEGPGGELFF

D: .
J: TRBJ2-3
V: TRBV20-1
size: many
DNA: TGCAGTGCTCCATGGACAGCCTCAGATACGCAGTATTTT
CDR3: CSAPWTASDTQYF

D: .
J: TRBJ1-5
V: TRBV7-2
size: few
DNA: TGTGCCAGCAGCCCAAGGGGGGGGGCCAATCAGCCCCAGCATTTT
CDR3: CASSPRGGANQPQHF

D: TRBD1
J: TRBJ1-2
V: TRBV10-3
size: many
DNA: TGTGCCACCCTAGCGGGACAGGGACCTAACTATGGCTACACCTTC
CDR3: CATLAGQGPNYGYTF

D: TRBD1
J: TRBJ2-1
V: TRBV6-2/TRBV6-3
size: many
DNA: TGTGCCAGCAGAACGTCAGGGGGCTTCGGTAATGAGCAGTTCTTC
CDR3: CASRTSGGFGNEQFF

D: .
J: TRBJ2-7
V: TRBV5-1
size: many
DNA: TGCGCCAGCAGCACCGGGACGTACGAGCAGTACTTC
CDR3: CASSTGTYEQYF

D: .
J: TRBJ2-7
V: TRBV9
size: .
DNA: TGTGCCAGCAGCGTAGGAGGTTTAGGAGGCGACGAGCAGTACTTC
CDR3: CASSVGGLGGDEQYF

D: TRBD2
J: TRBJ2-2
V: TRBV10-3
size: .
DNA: TGTGCCATCAGTGTTGGACTAGCGGGTTACACCGGGGAGCTGTTTTTT
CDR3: CAISVGLAGYTGELFF

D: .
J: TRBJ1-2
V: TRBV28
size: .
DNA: TGTGCCAGCACTAGCGGTGAGGGCTATGGCTACACCTTC
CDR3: CASTSGEGYGYTF

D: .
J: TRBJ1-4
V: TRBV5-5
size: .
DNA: TGTACCAGCAGCTTGGCGGGGGGCAGTTACGAAAAACTGTTTTTT
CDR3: CTSSLAGGSYEKLFF

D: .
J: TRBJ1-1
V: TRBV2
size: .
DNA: TGTGCCAGCAACCCAACAGGACTTAACACTGAAGCTTTCTTT
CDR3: CASNPTGLNTEAFF

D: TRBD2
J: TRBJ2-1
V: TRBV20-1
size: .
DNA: TGCAGCTTCAGAGCAGGACTAGGTCGCAATGAGCAGTTCTTC
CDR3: CSFRAGLGRNEQFF

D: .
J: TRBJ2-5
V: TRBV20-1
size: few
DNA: TGCAGTGCTAGAACCGGGGGCGGGGAGACCCAGTACTTC
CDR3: CSARTGGGETQYF

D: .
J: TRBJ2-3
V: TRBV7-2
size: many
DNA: TGTGCCAGCAGCTTAGCGAGCGGTCCCGACACAGATACGCAGTATTTT
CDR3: CASSLASGPDTDTQYF

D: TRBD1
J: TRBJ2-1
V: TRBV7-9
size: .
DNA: TGTGCCAGCAGCTTAGGGGACAGATTCAATGAGCAGTTCTTC
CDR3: CASSLGDRFNEQFF

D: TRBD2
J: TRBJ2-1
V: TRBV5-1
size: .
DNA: TGCGCCAGCAGCTTGGAACTAGCGGCCTCCTACAATGAGCAGTTCTTC
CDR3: CASSLELAASYNEQFF

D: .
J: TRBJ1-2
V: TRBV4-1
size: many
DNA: TGCGCCAGCAGCCAGATCCAGGAGGAAGATGGCTACACCTTC
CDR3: CASSQIQEEDGYTF

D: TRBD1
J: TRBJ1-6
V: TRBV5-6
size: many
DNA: TGTGCCAGCAGCTTGTACCGGGACAGTGTTAATTCACCCCTCCACTTT
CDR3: CASSLYRDSVNSPLHF

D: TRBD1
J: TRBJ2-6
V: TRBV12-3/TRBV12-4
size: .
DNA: TGTGCCAGCAGTTCGCCCACAGGGGACACTGGGGCCAACGTCCTGACTTTC
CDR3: CASSSPTGDTGANVLTF

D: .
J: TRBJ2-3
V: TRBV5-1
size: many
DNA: TGCGCCAGCAGCTCTTATGACGGTACAGATACGCAGTATTTT
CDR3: CASSSYDGTDTQYF

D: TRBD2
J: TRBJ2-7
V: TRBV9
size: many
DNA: TGTGCCAGCAGCGTAGCGGTAGCGGGGGCTATCTACGAGCAGTACTTC
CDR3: CASSVAVAGAIYEQYF

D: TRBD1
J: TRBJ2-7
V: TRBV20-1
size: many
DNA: TGCAGTGCAATCACTGGACAGGGGTGGAACGAGCAGTACTTC
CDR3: CSAITGQGWNEQYF

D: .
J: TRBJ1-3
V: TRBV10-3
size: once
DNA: TGTGCCATCAGTTCCGAAGGGGGGTACTCTGGAAACACCGTATATTTT
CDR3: CAISSEGGYSGNTVYF

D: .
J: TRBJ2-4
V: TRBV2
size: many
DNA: TGTGCCAGCAGTGTGGGACTCCAAAACATTCAGTACTTC
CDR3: CASSVGLQNIQYF

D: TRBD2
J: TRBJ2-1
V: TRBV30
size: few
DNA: TGTGCCTGGAGTCGCGGACTAGCGGGGGGGAATGAGCAGTTCTTC
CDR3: CAWSRGLAGGNEQFF

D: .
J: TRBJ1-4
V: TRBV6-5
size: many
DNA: TGTGCCAGCAGCACCGGAGCGGTTGGCGTGGAAAAACTGTTTTTT
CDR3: CASSTGAVGVEKLFF

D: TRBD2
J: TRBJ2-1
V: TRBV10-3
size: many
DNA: TGTGCCATCAGACCGGGACTAGCGGGGGGGCCCGTCGATGAGCAGTTCTTC
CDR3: CAIRPGLAGGPVDEQFF

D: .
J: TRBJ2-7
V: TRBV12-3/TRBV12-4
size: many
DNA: TGTGCCAGCAGCGATTCTAGGCTAGGCGAGCAGTACTTC
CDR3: CASSDSRLGEQYF

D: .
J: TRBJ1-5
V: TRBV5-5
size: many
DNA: TGTGCCAGCAGCTTGAACATGGGAGCAGCTATCTATAGCAATCAGCCCCAGCATTTT
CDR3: CASSLNMGAAIYSNQPQHF

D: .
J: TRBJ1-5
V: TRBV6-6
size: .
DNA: TGTGCCAGCAGTTACTCGTTGGAATCAAATAGCAATCAGCCCCAGCATTTT
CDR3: CASSYSLESNSNQPQHF

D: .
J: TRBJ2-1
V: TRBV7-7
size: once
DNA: TGTGCTAGCAGCATAATACCGGCGGGCAATGAGCAGTTCTTC
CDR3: CASSIIPAGNEQFF

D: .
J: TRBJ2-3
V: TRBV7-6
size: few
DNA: TGTGCCAGCAGCGCCCAAGGAAACACAGATACGCAGTATTTT
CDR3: CASSAQGNTDTQYF

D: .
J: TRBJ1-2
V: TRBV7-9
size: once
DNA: TGTGCCAGCAGTCTTGGGACTACCTTAAATACTGGAGGCTACACCTTC
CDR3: CASSLGTTLNTGGYTF

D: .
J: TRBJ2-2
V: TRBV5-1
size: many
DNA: TGCGCCAGCAGCGGCCCTGGGAACACCGGGGAGCTGTTTTTT
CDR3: CASSGPGNTGELFF

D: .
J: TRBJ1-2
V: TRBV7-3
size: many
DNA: TGTGCCAGCAGCTTATACGGGCCAGCTAACTATGGCTACACCTTC
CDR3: CASSLYGPANYGYTF

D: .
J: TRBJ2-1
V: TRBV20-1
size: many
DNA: TGCAGTGCCCTAGCTTACAATGAGCAGTTCTTC
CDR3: CSALAYNEQFF

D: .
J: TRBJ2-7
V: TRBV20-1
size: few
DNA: TGCAGTGCTAGCCTGGCCAGGCCGCCCTACGAGCAGTACTTC
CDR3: CSASLARPPYEQYF

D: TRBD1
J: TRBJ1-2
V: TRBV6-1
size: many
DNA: TGTGCCAGCAGTGAACCGGGACAGGGGGATGGCTACACCTTC
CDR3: CASSEPGQGDGYTF

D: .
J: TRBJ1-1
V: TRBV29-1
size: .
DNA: TGCAGCGTAAGGAAGAACACTGAAGCTTTCTTT
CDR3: CSVRKNTEAFF

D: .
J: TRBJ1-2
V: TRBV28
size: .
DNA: TGTGCCAGTTGGGAGGGCTATGGCTACACCTTC
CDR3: CASWEGYGYTF

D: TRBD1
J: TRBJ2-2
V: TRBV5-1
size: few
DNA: TGCGCCAGCATCCCGGGACAGGGGGACACCGGGGAGCTGTTTTTT
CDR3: CASIPGQGDTGELFF